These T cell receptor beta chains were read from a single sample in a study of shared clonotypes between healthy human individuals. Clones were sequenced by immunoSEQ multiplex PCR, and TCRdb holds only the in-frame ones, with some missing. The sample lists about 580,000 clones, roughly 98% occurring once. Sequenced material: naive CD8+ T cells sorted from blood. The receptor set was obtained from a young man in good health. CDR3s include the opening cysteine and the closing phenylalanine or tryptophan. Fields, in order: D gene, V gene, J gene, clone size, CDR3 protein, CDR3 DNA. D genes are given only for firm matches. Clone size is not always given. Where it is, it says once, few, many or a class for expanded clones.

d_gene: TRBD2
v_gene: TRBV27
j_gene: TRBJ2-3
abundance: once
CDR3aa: CASSPTLAGAATDTQYF
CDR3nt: TGTGCCAGCAGTCCCACCCTAGCGGGAGCTGCGACAGATACGCAGTATTTT

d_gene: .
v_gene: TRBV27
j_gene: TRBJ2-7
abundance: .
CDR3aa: CASSFPGQDYEQYF
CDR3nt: TGTGCCAGCAGTTTCCCGGGACAAGATTACGAGCAGTACTTC

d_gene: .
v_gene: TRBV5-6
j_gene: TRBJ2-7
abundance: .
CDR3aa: CASSPKGDPYEQYF
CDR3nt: TGTGCCAGCAGCCCCAAAGGCGACCCCTACGAGCAGTACTTC

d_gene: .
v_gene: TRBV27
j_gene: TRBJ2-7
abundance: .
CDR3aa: CASSWETDRPTYEQYF
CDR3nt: TGTGCCAGCAGTTGGGAGACAGACCGACCTACCTACGAGCAGTACTTC

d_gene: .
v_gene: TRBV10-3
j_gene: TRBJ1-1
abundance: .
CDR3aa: CAISESVPGKNTEAFF
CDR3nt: TGTGCCATCAGTGAGTCAGTTCCCGGTAAGAACACTGAAGCTTTCTTT

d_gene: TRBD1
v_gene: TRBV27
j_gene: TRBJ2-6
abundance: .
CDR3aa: CASSLDRGNSGANVLTF
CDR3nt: TGTGCCAGCAGCCTGGACAGGGGGAACTCTGGGGCCAACGTCCTGACTTTC

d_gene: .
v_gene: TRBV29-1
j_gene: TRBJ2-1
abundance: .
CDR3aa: CSVEGRGENEQFF
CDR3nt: TGCAGCGTTGAAGGGCGGGGAGAGAATGAGCAGTTCTTC

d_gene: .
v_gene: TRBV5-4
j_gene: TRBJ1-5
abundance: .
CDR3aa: CASSQWGSNQPQHF
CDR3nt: TGTGCCAGCAGCCAGTGGGGAAGCAATCAGCCCCAGCATTTT

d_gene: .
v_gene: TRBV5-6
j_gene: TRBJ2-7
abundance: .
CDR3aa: CASSLRNKIYEQYF
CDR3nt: TGTGCCAGCAGCTTACGGAATAAGATCTACGAGCAGTACTTC

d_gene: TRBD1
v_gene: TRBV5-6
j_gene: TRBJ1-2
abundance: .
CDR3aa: CASSLGQAAYGYTF
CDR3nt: TGTGCCAGCAGCCTAGGACAGGCTGCCTATGGCTACACCTTC

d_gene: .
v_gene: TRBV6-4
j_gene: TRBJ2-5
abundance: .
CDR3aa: CASSEWAGEETQYF
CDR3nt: TGTGCCAGCAGTGAATGGGCCGGGGAAGAGACCCAGTACTTC

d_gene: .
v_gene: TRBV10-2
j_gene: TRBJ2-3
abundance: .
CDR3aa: CASWGQGDTQYF
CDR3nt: TGCGCCAGCTGGGGGCAGGGAGATACGCAGTATTTT

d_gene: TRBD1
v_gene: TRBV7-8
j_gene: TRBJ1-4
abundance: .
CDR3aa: CASSLLNRGREKLFF
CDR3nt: TGTGCCAGCAGCTTACTAAACAGGGGGCGGGAAAAACTGTTTTTT

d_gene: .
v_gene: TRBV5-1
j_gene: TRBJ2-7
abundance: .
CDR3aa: CASKDDSSYEQYF
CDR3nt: TGCGCCAGCAAGGATGACAGCTCCTACGAGCAGTACTTC

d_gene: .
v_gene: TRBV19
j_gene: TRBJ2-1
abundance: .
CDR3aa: CASSPAYGYNEQFF
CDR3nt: TGTGCCAGTAGCCCCGCGTACGGCTACAATGAGCAGTTCTTC

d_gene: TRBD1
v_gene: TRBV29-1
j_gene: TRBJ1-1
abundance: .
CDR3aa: CSAEGRDRKNTEAFF
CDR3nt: TGCAGCGCGGAGGGTCGGGACAGGAAAAACACTGAAGCTTTCTTT

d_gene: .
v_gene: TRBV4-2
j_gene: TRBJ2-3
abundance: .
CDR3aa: CASSQEGGRMSTDTQYF
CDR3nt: TGTGCCAGCAGCCAAGAAGGGGGACGGATGAGCACAGATACGCAGTATTTT

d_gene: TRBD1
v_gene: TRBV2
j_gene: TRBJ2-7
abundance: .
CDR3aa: CASSMDRGDYEQYF
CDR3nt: TGTGCCAGCAGTATGGACAGGGGAGACTACGAGCAGTACTTC

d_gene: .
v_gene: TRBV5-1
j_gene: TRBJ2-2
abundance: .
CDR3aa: CASSTPAGTDTGELFF
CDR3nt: TGCGCCAGCAGCACCCCGGCGGGGACAGACACCGGGGAGCTGTTTTTT

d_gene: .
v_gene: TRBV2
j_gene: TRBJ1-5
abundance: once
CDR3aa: CASRSGNQPQHF
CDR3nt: TGTGCCAGCAGATCCGGCAATCAGCCCCAGCATTTT

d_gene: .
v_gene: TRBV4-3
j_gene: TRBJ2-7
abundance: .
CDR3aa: CASSPFQGYEQYF
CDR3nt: TGCGCCAGCAGCCCGTTCCAGGGTTACGAGCAGTACTTC

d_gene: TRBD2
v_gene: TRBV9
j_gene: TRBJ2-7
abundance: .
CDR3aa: CASSRGGEQYF
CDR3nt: TGTGCCAGCAGCCGGGGGGGCGAGCAGTACTTC

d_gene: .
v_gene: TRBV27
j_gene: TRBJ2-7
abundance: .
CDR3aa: CASSLKRSYEQYF
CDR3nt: TGTGCCAGCAGTTTAAAGCGGAGCTACGAGCAGTACTTC

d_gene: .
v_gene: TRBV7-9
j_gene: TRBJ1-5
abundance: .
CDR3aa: CASSSTRDFDQPQHF
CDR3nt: TGTGCCAGCAGCTCGACCCGGGACTTCGATCAGCCCCAGCATTTT

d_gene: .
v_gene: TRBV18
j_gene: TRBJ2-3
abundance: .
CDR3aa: CASSYGGTDTQYF
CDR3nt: TGTGCCAGCTCATACGGGGGCACAGATACGCAGTATTTT

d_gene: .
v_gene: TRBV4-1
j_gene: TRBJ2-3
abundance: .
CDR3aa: CASSPWNSFTDTQYF
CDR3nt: TGCGCCAGCAGCCCCTGGAACAGTTTCACAGATACGCAGTATTTT

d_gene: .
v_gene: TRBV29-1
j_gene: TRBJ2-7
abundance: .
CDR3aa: CSVSPPRSYEQYF
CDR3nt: TGCAGCGTGTCCCCTCCTCGCTCCTACGAGCAGTACTTC

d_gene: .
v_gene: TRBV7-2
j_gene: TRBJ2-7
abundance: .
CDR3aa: CASSLYPSRYEQYF
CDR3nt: TGTGCCAGCAGCTTATATCCTAGCAGGTACGAGCAGTACTTC

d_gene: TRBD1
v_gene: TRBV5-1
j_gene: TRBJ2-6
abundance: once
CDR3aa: CASSLRPTGQIGGANVLTF
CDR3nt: TGCGCCAGCAGCTTGCGTCCGACAGGGCAAATTGGGGGGGCCAACGTCCTGACTTTC

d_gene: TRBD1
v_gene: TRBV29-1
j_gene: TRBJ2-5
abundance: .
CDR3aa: CSVADLDRGQETQYF
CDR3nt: TGCAGCGTTGCCGATCTAGACAGGGGGCAAGAGACCCAGTACTTC

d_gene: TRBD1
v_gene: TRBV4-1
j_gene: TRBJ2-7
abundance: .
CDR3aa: CASSQEGQGTEQYF
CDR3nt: TGCGCCAGCAGCCAAGAGGGACAGGGGACCGAGCAGTACTTC

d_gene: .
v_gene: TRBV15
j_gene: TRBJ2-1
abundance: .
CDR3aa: CATSRDTAKWNNEQFF
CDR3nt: TGTGCCACCAGCAGAGATACGGCCAAGTGGAACAATGAGCAGTTCTTC

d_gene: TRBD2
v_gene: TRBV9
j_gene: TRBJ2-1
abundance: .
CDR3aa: CASSISSSGRDHNEQFF
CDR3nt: TGTGCCAGCAGCATCAGTTCTAGCGGGAGGGATCACAATGAGCAGTTCTTC

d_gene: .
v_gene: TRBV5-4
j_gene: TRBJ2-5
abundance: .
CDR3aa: CASSFVGETQYF
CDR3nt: TGTGCCAGCAGCTTTGTCGGGGAGACCCAGTACTTC

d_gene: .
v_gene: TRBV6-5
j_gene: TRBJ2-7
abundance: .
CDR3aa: CASSYSPWERGYEQYF
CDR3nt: TGTGCCAGCAGTTACTCCCCCTGGGAAAGGGGCTACGAGCAGTACTTC

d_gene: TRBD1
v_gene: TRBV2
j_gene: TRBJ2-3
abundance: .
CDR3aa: CASSELDRGASDTQYF
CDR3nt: TGTGCCAGCAGTGAGTTAGACAGGGGGGCATCAGATACGCAGTATTTT

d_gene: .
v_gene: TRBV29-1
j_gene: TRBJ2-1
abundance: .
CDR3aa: CSVEPQDTYNEQFF
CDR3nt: TGCAGCGTTGAACCCCAAGATACCTACAATGAGCAGTTCTTC

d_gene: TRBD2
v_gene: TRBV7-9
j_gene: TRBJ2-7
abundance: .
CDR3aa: CASSPAGASGSREQYF
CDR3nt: TGTGCCAGCAGCCCGGCCGGGGCTAGCGGGAGTCGCGAGCAGTACTTC

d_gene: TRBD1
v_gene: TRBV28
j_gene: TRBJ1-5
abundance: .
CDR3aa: CASRYGDSQHF
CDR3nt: TGTGCCAGCAGGTATGGGGACAGCCAGCATTTT

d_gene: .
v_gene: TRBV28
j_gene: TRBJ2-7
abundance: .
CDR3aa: CASSLSVLGEQYF
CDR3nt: TGTGCCAGCAGTTTGTCGGTTCTCGGCGAGCAGTACTTC

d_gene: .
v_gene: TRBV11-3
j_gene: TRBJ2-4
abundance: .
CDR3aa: CASSLEGGQLLSLAKNIQYF
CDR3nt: TGTGCCAGCAGCTTAGAAGGGGGGCAGCTTCTTTCTCTGGCCAAAAACATTCAGTACTTC

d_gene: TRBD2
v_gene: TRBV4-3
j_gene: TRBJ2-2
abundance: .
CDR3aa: CASSLGLANTGELFF
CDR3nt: TGCGCCAGCAGCCTGGGACTAGCGAACACCGGGGAGCTGTTTTTT

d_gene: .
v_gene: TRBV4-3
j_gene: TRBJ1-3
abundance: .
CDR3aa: CASSPHDRIGNTIYF
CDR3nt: TGCGCCAGCAGCCCTCACGACAGAATAGGAAACACCATATATTTT

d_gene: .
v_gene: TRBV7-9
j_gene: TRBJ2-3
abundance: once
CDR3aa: CASSPPTGRITDTQYF
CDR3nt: TGTGCCAGCAGCCCCCCAACGGGACGAATCACAGATACGCAGTATTTT

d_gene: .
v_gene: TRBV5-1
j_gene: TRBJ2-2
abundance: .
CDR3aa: CASSLSDGGVGELFF
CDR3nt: TGCGCCAGCAGCTTGTCGGATGGTGGAGTCGGGGAGCTGTTTTTT

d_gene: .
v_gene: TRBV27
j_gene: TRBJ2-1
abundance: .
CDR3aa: CASSLSVSSYNEQFF
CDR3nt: TGTGCCAGCAGTTTATCCGTCAGCTCCTACAATGAGCAGTTCTTC

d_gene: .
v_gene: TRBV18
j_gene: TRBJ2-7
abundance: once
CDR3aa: CASSPESGLRTEQYF
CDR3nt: TGTGCCAGCTCACCGGAGTCTGGACTGCGGACCGAGCAGTACTTC

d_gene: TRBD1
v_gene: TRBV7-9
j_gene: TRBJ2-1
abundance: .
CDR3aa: CASSSTGSYNEQFF
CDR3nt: TGTGCCAGCAGCTCGACAGGGTCCTACAATGAGCAGTTCTTC

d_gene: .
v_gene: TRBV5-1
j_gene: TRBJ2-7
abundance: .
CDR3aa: CASSSLPNYEQYF
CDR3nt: TGCGCCAGCAGTTCTCTACCCAACTACGAGCAGTACTTC

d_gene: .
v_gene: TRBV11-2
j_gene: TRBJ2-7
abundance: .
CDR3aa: CASSLDGLRKQYF
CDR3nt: TGTGCCAGCAGCTTAGATGGGCTACGCAAGCAGTACTTC

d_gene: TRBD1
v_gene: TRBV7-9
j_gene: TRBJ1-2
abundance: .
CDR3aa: CASSLEGGYDFYGYTF
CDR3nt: TGTGCCAGCAGCTTAGAAGGGGGCTACGATTTTTATGGCTACACCTTC

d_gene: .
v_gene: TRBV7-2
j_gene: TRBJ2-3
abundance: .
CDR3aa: CASSSGTGSDTQYF
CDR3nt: TGTGCCAGCAGCTCCGGTACAGGGTCCGATACGCAGTATTTT

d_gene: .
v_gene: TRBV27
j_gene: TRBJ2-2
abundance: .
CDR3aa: CASRRGGELFF
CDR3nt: TGTGCCAGCAGGAGAGGCGGGGAGCTGTTTTTT

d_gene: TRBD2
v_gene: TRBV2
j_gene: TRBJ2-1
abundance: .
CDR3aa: CASRRLADAYNEQFF
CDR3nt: TGTGCCAGCAGGAGACTAGCGGATGCCTACAATGAGCAGTTCTTC

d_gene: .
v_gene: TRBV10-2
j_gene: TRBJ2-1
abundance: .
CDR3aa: CASSEEASSYNEQFF
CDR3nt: TGCGCCAGCAGTGAGGAAGCGAGCTCCTACAATGAGCAGTTCTTC

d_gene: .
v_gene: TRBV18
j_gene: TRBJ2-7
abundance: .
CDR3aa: CASSPPGTIPSYEQYF
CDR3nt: TGTGCCAGCTCACCACCTGGGACAATTCCCTCCTACGAGCAGTACTTC

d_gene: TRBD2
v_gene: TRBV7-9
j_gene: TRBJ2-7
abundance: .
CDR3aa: CASIPSGDWEQYF
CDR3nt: TGTGCCAGCATACCTAGCGGGGATTGGGAGCAGTACTTC

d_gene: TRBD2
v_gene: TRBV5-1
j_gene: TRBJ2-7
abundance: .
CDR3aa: CASTGGGEQYF
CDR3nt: TGCGCCAGCACGGGCGGGGGCGAGCAGTACTTC

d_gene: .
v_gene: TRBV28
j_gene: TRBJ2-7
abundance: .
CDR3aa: CASSLLGTTVYEQYF
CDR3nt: TGTGCCAGCAGTTTATTAGGGACCACGGTCTACGAGCAGTACTTC

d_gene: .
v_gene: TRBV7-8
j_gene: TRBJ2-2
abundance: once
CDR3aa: CASSSPDRNTGELFF
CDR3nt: TGTGCCAGCAGCTCCCCGGACCGAAACACCGGGGAGCTGTTTTTT